This is a list of T cell receptor beta chains from one sample in a study of patients and donors after allogeneic stem cell transplantation. TCRdb ran MiXCR on the RT-PCR reads and lists one entry per CDR3 protein. Among 200,000 to 250,000 distinct CDR3 sequences listed, 35% to 45% were seen once. The sample was blood, either unsorted or a sorted T cell fraction (not recorded which). Receptor source: a human donor who was either an allogeneic HSCT recipient or a stem cell or donor lymphocyte infusion donor (not recorded which). It is not recorded whose cells these are; they may come from a transplant donor. CDR3s include the opening cysteine and the closing phenylalanine or tryptophan. A D gene is named only where the DNA matches it firmly. Only some rows state a clone size, as once, few, many or a class for expanded clones.

TRBD1	TRBV19	TRBJ1-2	-	CASSSGQGADGYTF	TGTGCCAGTAGTTCAGGACAGGGGGCGGATGGCTACACCTTC
-	TRBV5-1	TRBJ2-1	-	CASSLLENNEQFF	TGCGCCAGCAGCCTCCTTGAGAACAATGAGCAGTTCTTC
-	TRBV7-3	TRBJ2-3	few	CASSLYERRTDTQYF	TGTGCCAGCAGCTTATATGAGCGCAGGACAGATACGCAGTATTTT
-	TRBV9	TRBJ2-2	-	CASGHSTGELFF	TGTGCCAGCGGACACAGCACCGGGGAGCTGTTTTTT
TRBD1	TRBV2	TRBJ1-6	-	CASSDLQGARSPLHF	TGTGCCAGCAGTGATTTACAGGGGGCAAGGTCACCCCTCCACTTT
TRBD1	TRBV18	TRBJ1-2	-	CASSPGQGHNYGYTF	TGTGCCAGCTCACCGGGACAGGGGCACAACTATGGCTACACCTTC
TRBD2	TRBV20-1	TRBJ2-3	-	CSARVFAGGPPDTQYF	TGCAGTGCTAGAGTTTTCGCGGGGGGGCCTCCAGATACGCAGTATTTT
-	TRBV4-1	TRBJ1-2	-	CASSHGQRPGYTF	TGCGCCAGCAGCCACGGACAGCGGCCGGGCTACACCTTC
-	TRBV19	TRBJ1-2	few	CASSIDDSLYGYTF	TGTGCCAGTAGTATAGATGACAGCCTCTATGGCTACACCTTC
-	TRBV4-3	TRBJ1-1	few	CASSRNRNTEAFF	TGCGCCAGCAGCCGGAACAGGAACACTGAAGCTTTCTTT
-	TRBV9	TRBJ1-5	few	CASSVGQDVTPQHF	TGTGCCAGCAGCGTAGGTCAGGACGTGACCCCCCAGCATTTT
-	TRBV29-1	TRBJ2-1	-	CSVVSVSSYNEQFF	TGCAGCGTTGTGAGCGTCAGCTCCTACAATGAGCAGTTCTTC
-	TRBV4-1	TRBJ1-2	-	CASSQARDYLYGYTF	TGCGCCAGCAGCCAAGCCCGGGACTACCTCTATGGCTACACCTTC
-	TRBV6-6	TRBJ1-3	-	CASEGRGVTGNTIYF	TGTGCCAGCGAGGGGAGAGGTGTTACCGGAAACACCATATATTTT
-	TRBV15	TRBJ1-3	-	CATSSPGSRNTIYF	TGTGCCACCAGCAGTCCGGGATCCAGAAACACCATATATTTT
-	TRBV28	TRBJ1-1	few	CASSLGMWEAFF	TGTGCCAGCAGTTTAGGAATGTGGGAAGCTTTCTTT
TRBD1	TRBV5-1	TRBJ1-1	many	CASSSDRAVTEAFF	TGCGCCAGCAGCTCGGACAGGGCGGTCACTGAAGCTTTCTTT
-	TRBV7-9	TRBJ1-6	few	CASSPNSPLHF	TGTGCCAGCAGCCCGAATTCACCCCTCCACTTT
TRBD1	TRBV5-6	TRBJ1-6	few	CASSTGTGRDNSPLHF	TGTGCCAGCAGCACTGGGACAGGGCGGGATAATTCACCCCTCCACTTT
-	TRBV5-6	TRBJ1-2	-	CASSPNGQSNYGYTF	TGTGCCAGCAGCCCCAACGGACAATCTAACTATGGCTACACCTTC
-	TRBV9	TRBJ2-5	-	CASSRPAGQETQYF	TGTGCCAGCAGCAGACCTGCGGGGCAAGAGACCCAGTACTTC
TRBD1	TRBV5-1	TRBJ2-5	-	CASSGTGGLETQYF	TGCGCCAGCAGCGGCACAGGGGGCTTGGAGACCCAGTACTTC
TRBD1	TRBV7-2	TRBJ2-5	-	CASSQQGAGQETQYF	TGTGCCAGCAGCCAACAGGGGGCAGGCCAAGAGACCCAGTACTTC
-	TRBV25-1	TRBJ1-6	-	CASNRGYNSPLHF	TGTGCCAGCAACCGGGGATATAATTCACCCCTCCACTTT
-	TRBV4-1	TRBJ1-4	few	CASSPVRGGGREKLFF	TGCGCCAGCAGCCCTGTCCGGGGCGGGGGCCGGGAAAAACTGTTTTTT
-	TRBV15	TRBJ2-7	few	CATSRGPGEIHEQYF	TGTGCCACCAGCAGAGGACCGGGGGAGATTCACGAGCAGTACTTC
-	TRBV29-1	TRBJ1-1	few	CSVGTLRDTEAFF	TGCAGCGTTGGAACCCTGAGGGACACTGAAGCTTTCTTT
-	TRBV10-3	TRBJ1-2	-	CAITATVGYGYTF	TGTGCCATCACGGCCACGGTTGGGTATGGCTACACCTTC
-	TRBV20-1	TRBJ1-5	-	CSASNSNQPQHF	TGCAGTGCTTCAAATAGCAATCAGCCCCAGCATTTT
-	TRBV5-8	TRBJ2-4	-	CASSLLGIAKNIQYF	TGTGCCAGCAGTCTCTTGGGTATAGCCAAAAACATTCAGTACTTC
-	TRBV20-1	TRBJ1-1	few	CSVGARDTEAFF	TGCAGTGTGGGGGCCCGGGACACTGAAGCTTTCTTT
TRBD2	TRBV3-1	TRBJ2-2	-	CASSQGTSSTGELFF	TGTGCCAGCAGCCAGGGGACTAGCAGCACCGGGGAGCTGTTTTTT
-	TRBV2	TRBJ1-2	-	CASGGAPRYGYTF	TGTGCCAGCGGGGGGGCCCCAAGATATGGCTACACCTTC
-	TRBV12-3/TRBV12-4	TRBJ1-6	-	CASSLGEGLKEPLHF	TGTGCCAGCAGTTTAGGGGAGGGACTAAAGGAACCCCTCCACTTT
-	TRBV5-8	TRBJ1-1	few	CASSLVYAAFF	TGTGCCAGCAGCTTGGTCTATGCCGCTTTCTTT
-	TRBV27	TRBJ2-5	few	CASTTYNQETQYF	TGTGCCAGCACAACCTACAACCAAGAGACCCAGTACTTC
TRBD2	TRBV7-6	TRBJ2-7	-	CASSLGGRTYEQYF	TGTGCCAGCAGCTTGGGAGGGAGGACCTACGAGCAGTACTTC
TRBD2	TRBV12-3/TRBV12-4	TRBJ2-1	-	CASSLAIGKRGGDNEQFF	TGTGCCAGCAGTTTAGCAATCGGGAAGCGGGGGGGCGACAATGAGCAGTTCTTC
-	TRBV4-2	TRBJ1-2	-	CASSQVSLSNYGYTF	TGTGCCAGCAGCCAAGTTAGTCTATCGAACTATGGCTACACCTTC
-	TRBV5-1	TRBJ1-1	few	CASRSGDRAEAFF	TGCGCCAGCAGGTCCGGCGATAGGGCGGAAGCTTTCTTT
-	TRBV12-3/TRBV12-4	TRBJ1-2	-	CASSLGVYGYTF	TGTGCCAGCAGTTTGGGCGTCTATGGCTACACCTTC